This T cell receptor beta chain was identified during a study of cytomegalovirus exposure and HLA in healthy donors (dated by TCRdb to about 2017). Background for the entire study: According to an earlier analysis of a few hundred of the donors, some 180 million T cells yielded roughly 110 million unique TCR beta sequences and around 280 Gb of sequence data. Roughly 310 gigabases of sequencing data and approximately 93 million unique TCR sequences were included in an early release covering roughly 700 HLA-typed donors. Of the roughly 430 genotyped donors, 81% fell in the genetic ancestry cluster associated with self-reported Caucasian donors. The study aimed to test whether cataloging public T cell receptors could reveal signatures of past pathogen exposure. The study used immunosequencing to profile the T cell repertoires of 600 to 850 subjects and linked those repertoires to cytomegalovirus serostatus. Besides the first cohort of approximately 670 subjects, a separate validation cohort made up of around 120 different subjects was used. To predict cytomegalovirus infection status, the study brought together high-throughput TCR immunosequencing, statistical association of individual TCRs with disease status, and machine learning. To study patterns of TCR occurrence, a later analysis re-analyzed previously published TCR beta repertoires from under 750 donors and added high-resolution HLA genotyping. Rather than drawing on any new phenotypic data, the later analysis identified candidate immune exposures from TCR beta sequences and the way those sequences occurred across donors. An earlier analysis of several hundred of the donors used high-throughput TCR beta sequencing to judge whether each TCR beta V gene segment behaved as functional or pseudogenic. Donor age, sex, ethnicity and CMV serostatus were collected together with the repertoire data. A later genetic analysis used genome-wide SNP genotypes for about three fifths of the 666 donors, treating that subset as a discovery cohort. All discovery cohort repertoires had been generated on a single sequencing platform. HLA typing included class I and class II loci at four-digit resolution. Typing coverage varied by locus: roughly 629-640 donors for A, B, C, DRB1 and DQB1; approximately 520 for DQA1; more than 600 for DPA1; under 490 for DPB1. A handful of DR-DQ haplotypes were treated as single units for association and clustering because of strong linkage in the cohort. Among about 360 genotyped donors of the cohort, an average of approximately 230,000 unique TCR beta nucleotide sequences were sequenced per donor, roughly 20% of them non-productive. What the study reported, not specific to this receptor: Assigning TCR associations to individual alleles was difficult when HLA alleles, especially DR and DQ, strongly co-occurred. In vitro tests confirmed that a few of the cytomegalovirus-associated TCR beta chains recognize cytomegalovirus antigens. Approximately 16 rarely observed V segments, including chromosome 9 orphons, were excluded from the earlier analysis of approximately 600 of the donors because counts were too low. Compared with the approximately 700-donor mean, donors in an Asian-associated ancestry cluster had fewer N-insertions in productive TCRs, according to a later genetic analysis. Presence/absence analyses assumed roughly uniform sequencing depth across donors, an assumption that may not hold. The sequencing pipeline was judged likely to have produced a cluster of highly shared sequence variants as a technical artifact. Several of the top co-occurrence clusters appeared to be linked to parvovirus B19, influenza, CMV and Epstein-Barr virus, according to a later analysis. The classifier was reported to diagnose cytomegalovirus status with high specificity and sensitivity in both the original cohort and the validation cohort. According to a later analysis, TCR association rates differed among HLA loci, with DRB1 alleles showing the most associated TCRs and HLA-C alleles showing the fewest. Because HLA typing was missing for some donors at each locus, association tests included only the typed subset. The only immune exposure information available for the cohort was CMV serostatus. A further reported finding was that TCR beta sequences accurately predicted the HLA-A and HLA-B alleles for most subjects in the first cohort. Compared with equally common non-associated chains, HLA-associated TCR beta chains in a later analysis were more clonally expanded and had lower generation probabilities. Broadly in line with IMGT annotations, most TCR beta V segments showed up in productive rearrangements about 87% or about 30% of the time in an earlier analysis of under 700 of the donors. At a false discovery rate of 0.05, a later analysis linked 15,000 to 20,000 TCR beta sequences to specific HLA alleles. In a later genetic analysis, a missense DCLRE1C variant was associated with V-gene and J-gene trimming of TCR beta chains, and the association was replicated in an independent cohort. Across donors, most TCR sequences were observed very rarely, whereas some public TCRs were present in many individuals. Because the 87-base-pair reads could not distinguish some IMGT-functional V segments, including TRBV6-2 and TRBV6-3, those segments were excluded. A total of 164 TCR beta chains were listed by the study as associated with cytomegalovirus. According to a later analysis, most CMV-associated TCR beta chains appeared to be HLA-restricted, and the HLA associations seemed to be driven largely by CMV exposure. This cohort had only TCR beta chains sequenced, and the lack of alpha or paired-chain data limited which features could be detected. According to the authors, the approach could potentially be generalized to other disease states and immunological phenotypes. Linkage disequilibrium might explain the correlated functional status among segregating V segments, but an unknown experimental factor could not be ruled out.

About this clone itself: Its binding antigen is unknown. No quality values exist for individual bases; no much larger clone is one base distant.

V is clipped by 0 bases and J by 3 bases, and the sequence between their germline boundaries is 12 bases long. The CDR3 sequence holds 16 residues, the cysteine and phenylalanine included. Kept here is only the CDR3 DNA, which spans 48 bases and is read in frame from base 1. Per the germline V gene, SGHTA is the CDR1 and FQGTGA is the CDR2. The cohort was made up of approximately 670 healthy bone marrow donors. Cohort members were all nominally healthy when sampled, although unrecorded immune exposures were likely present. The donor was CMV seronegative and was included in the group of about 350 seronegative cohort members. Every donor gave a peripheral blood sample, and the peripheral blood mononuclear cells from that sample were used for TCR beta sequencing. Genomic DNA extraction from the blood cell samples was performed with the Qiagen DNeasy Blood Extraction Kit. Receptor libraries were prepared by the immunoSEQ multiplex PCR assay. For the multiplex PCR, a mixture combining 60 forward primers for TCR Vbeta segments and 13 reverse primers for TCR Jbeta segments was used. A multiplex PCR assay on genomic DNA amplified the CDR3 region of rearranged TCR beta genes. Amplified TCR beta libraries were sequenced as 87-base-pair reads on the Illumina HiSeq System. In the original analysis: In a later analysis, 80 million or so unique TCR beta chains were counted across the approximately 620 repertoires, and approximately 11 million of these chains were shared by at least two donors. A nearest-neighbor algorithm error-corrected the raw reads and collapsed the reads into unique sequences, merging closely related sequences to remove PCR and sequencing errors. To assign V, D and J gene segments, CDR3 sequences were aligned to IMGT reference sequences. For a sequence to be retained, at least a six-nucleotide match to both a V gene segment and a J gene segment was required. Rearrangements were called productive when the CDR3 lacked stop codons and stayed in frame with V and J; all others were non-productive. Following IMGT convention, CDR3 was defined as the stretch from the second conserved V-encoded cysteine up to the conserved J-encoded phenylalanine. In an earlier analysis of 550 to 650 of the donors, sequences lacking an unambiguous match to a single V gene segment were excluded. In an earlier analysis of around 600 of the donors, V segments were called functional above 56.7% productive rearrangements and were called segregating when the between-donor standard deviation exceeded 5%. To diagnose cytomegalovirus status from the catalog of TCR beta chain sequences, a statistical classification framework was built. A later analysis assigned V and J genes by comparing TCR nucleotide sequences with IMGT/GENE-DB human TR gene sequences. Using the TCRdist pipeline, a later analysis assigned CDR3 sequences along with most-parsimonious VDJ recombination scenarios. In a later analysis, each TCR beta chain was defined by its CDR3 amino acid sequence together with its V-gene family, and reads without a unique V-gene family were excluded. As a way to deal with suspected cross-contamination and a sequencing artifact, a later analysis dropped approximately 590 nucleotide sequences that were highly shared and had low generation probability. In a later analysis, a clonal expansion index for each public chain was calculated from normalized within-repertoire ranks of inferred template counts. In a later analysis, generation probabilities were computed with a VDJ recombination model fitted to out-of-frame rearrangements, and the resulting probabilities were checked against IGoR. Hypergeometric tests were used in a later analysis to score TCR-TCR, TCR-HLA and TCR-CMV co-occurrence, with a repertoire-size bias correction applied to the TCR pairs. False discovery rates were estimated in a later analysis by permuting HLA or CMV assignments 20 times. In a later analysis, co-occurring TCRs were grouped with DBSCAN, and TCRdist sequence similarity was added when clustering was performed within HLA-allele-positive subsets. Repertoires with fewer than 30,000 or more than 120,000 public chains were left out of co-occurrence clustering, as were about 5 repertoires with anomalous nucleotide sharing. In its TCRdb copy, this immuneACCESS table keeps in-frame sequences only and misses some clones. Where compared with another copy, unresolved V genes explain less than half of these, and the others have no known cause. V and J calls plus clone size are reproduced from that table; the DNA served to infer D and trimming. The sample table shows around 270,000 clones, and around 80% are seen once. The biggest ten clones account for roughly 0.31% of the sample.

The source of this sequence is a girl aged 2-15 years in good health and CMV-seronegative. The rearranged chain carries TRBV7-3 and TRBJ2-1, with TRBD2 tentatively as D gene (6 bases match). The sample comprised PBMCs. Here the CDR3 is given as CASSLTGTVNYNEQFF. The sequenced DNA: TGTGCCAGCAGCTTAACCGGGACTGTAAACTACAATGAGCAGTTCTTC.